Below, 18 T cell receptor beta chains from the same sample are listed, as sequenced in a study of control samples from healthy donors and cancer patients. Libraries were prepared by immunoSEQ multiplex PCR; TCRdb keeps only in-frame clonotypes and omits some of them. Here the sample spans tens of thousands of clones, roughly 84% being singletons. The sequencing input was PBMCs. These receptors were collected from a man in his 70s with lung cancer.

This chain connects TRBV12-3 or TRBV12-4 to TRBJ1-3; possible D gene TRBD1, 6 bases. This CDR3 comprises 13 residues. Trimming left V 6 bases short and J 8 bases short, with 14 bases between. The CDR3 bases are TGTGCCAGCAGCGTACAGGGCATTGACACCATATATTTT. Translated, it gives CASSVQGIDTIYF.

The chain couples TRBV10-2 to TRBJ1-1; tentatively, D is TRBD1 (5 bases). The V and J ends lost 6 bases and 4 bases respectively, with 12 bases between them. Germline CDR1 WSHSY, CDR2 SAAADI. This CDR3 is built from 13 residues. The CDR3 DNA is TGCGCCAGCAGCGGGGCGCTGGCCACTGAAGCTTTCTTT. Its translation is CASSGALATEAFF.

The chain links TRBV2 to TRBJ1-2; D possibly corresponds to TRBD1 (6 bases). Trimming pared 6 bases from V and 3 bases from J, leaving 8 bases between. From germline, CDR1 is SNHLY and CDR2 FYNNEI. This CDR3 spans 12 amino acids. In DNA form, the CDR3 reads TGTGCCAGCAGCGGACAGTACTATGGCTACACCTTC. Its protein is CASSGQYYGYTF.

V is TRBV21-1 and J is TRBJ1-2. TRBV21-1 is reported as a pseudogene. This CDR3 is built from 13 residues. This CDR3 reads CASKGGGLYGYTF. In DNA, the CDR3 is TGTGCCAGCAAGGGAGGGGGGCTTTATGGCTACACCTTC.

This chain uses TRBV29-1 with TRBJ2-5, with a weak D call TRBD1 (6 bases). From germline, CDR1 is SQVTM and CDR2 ANQGSEA. Between the trimmed V and J ends, which lost 4 bases and 5 bases, there was a span of 8 bases. This CDR3 spans 11 amino acids. This CDR3 is CSVGGPETQYF. CDR3 DNA sequence: TGCAGCGTTGGGGGGCCGGAGACCCAGTACTTC.

CDR3 nucleotide sequence: TGCGCCAGCAGCTTGGTGGCGGGTCCCCACGAGCAGTACTTC. It yields the protein CASSLVAGPHEQYF. The rearrangement uses TRBV5-1 and TRBJ2-7; D perhaps matches TRBD2 (5 bases). Germline V lookup: CDR1 SGHRS, CDR2 YFSETQ. Trimming removed 0 bases at V and 5 bases at J, with 12 bases between. The CDR3 totals 14 residues.

The rearrangement links TRBV29-1 to TRBJ2-2; no clear D gene. Germline CDR1 and CDR2: SQVTM and ANQGSEA. The germline V and J ends were trimmed by 4 bases and 0 bases, with 6 bases remaining between them. CDR3 length: 13 residues. The CDR3 DNA sequence: TGCAGCGTTGGGGCCGCGAACACCGGGGAGCTGTTTTTT. Amino acid sequence: CSVGAANTGELFF.

The table lists this clone with a count of one. The chain uses TRBV11-1 and TRBJ2-1, with unresolved D. This CDR3 is 13 amino acids long. Germline CDR1 SGHAT, CDR2 FQDESV (reference sequence). V gave up 1 base and J gave up 7 bases, with 8 bases separating them. As DNA, the CDR3 is TGTGCCAGCAGCTTAGAGAGGTTAAATGAGCAGTTCTTC. Translation: CASSLERLNEQFF.

J is TRBJ2-2 and V is TRBV7-9, with D perhaps TRBD2 (5 bases). The CDR3 sequence is 11 residues long. With 11 bases removed from V and 7 bases from J, the gap between germline ends came to 11 bases. Germline V lookup: CDR1 SEHNR, CDR2 FQNEAQ (reference sequence). The CDR3 here is CAVRGGGELFF. DNA of the CDR3: TGTGCCGTACGAGGAGGCGGGGAGCTGTTTTTT.

This CDR3 is CASSSYRGRQPQHF. CDR3 nucleotide sequence: TGTGCCAGCAGTTCGTACAGGGGGAGGCAGCCCCAGCATTTT. The chain employs TRBV27 and TRBJ1-5; TRBD1 agrees at 8 bases. CDR3 length equals 14 residues. V shed 4 bases and J 7 bases; nucleotides not matched to a gene: 6. Germline-derived CDR1 and CDR2 are MNHEY and SMNVEV (reference sequence).

The chain joins TRBV5-5 to TRBJ1-1; D ambiguous. Germline V CDR1 and CDR2: SGHKS, YYEKEE (reference sequence). This CDR3 comprises 12 residues. The ends were cut back, 4 bases at V and 3 bases at J, with 7 bases in the middle. CDR3 DNA: TGTGCCAGCAGCAACTGGGACACTGAAGCTTTCTTT. Translating it yields CASSNWDTEAFF.

V is TRBV5-1 and J is TRBJ2-4, with TRBD2 identical over 7 bases. CDR1 is SGHRS and CDR2 is YFSETQ in the germline V gene. V was pared by 1 base and J by 5 bases, with 6 bases of the junction left unmatched. CDR3 length equals 15 residues. CDR3 nucleotides: TGCGCCAGCAGCTTGAGCGGGGAAGTCCAAAACATTCAGTACTTC. This gives the protein CASSLSGEVQNIQYF.

The chain carries TRBV3-1 (or the pseudogene TRBV3-2) and TRBJ1-6; unclear D gene. Trimming pared 0 bases from V and 6 bases from J, leaving 12 bases between. Germline assignment: CDR1 LGHDT and CDR2 YNNKEL (reference sequence). The CDR3 runs to 16 residues. CDR3 DNA sequence: TGTGCCAGCAGCCAAGATTCGCAGCTGCCTAATTCACCCCTCCACTTT. Its protein is CASSQDSQLPNSPLHF.

The chain is built from TRBV19 and TRBJ2-3, with 10 nucleotides matching TRBD1. Germline CDR1 LNHDA, CDR2 SQIVND (reference sequence). This CDR3 region has 16 residues. J lost 3 bases, V lost 0 bases, and 3 bases had no gene match. As DNA, the CDR3 is TGTGCCAGTAGTATAGAAGGGACAGGGGTGACAGATACGCAGTATTTT. This encodes CASSIEGTGVTDTQYF.

The genes are TRBV30 and TRBJ2-1, with D possibly being TRBD1 (5 bases). Looked up from germline, CDR1 is GTSNPN and CDR2 is SVGIG (reference sequence). V was cut by 4 bases and J by 6 bases, with 16 bases left in between. CDR3 size: 14 residues. The CDR3 loop is CAWKPQQVGNEQFF. For the CDR3, the DNA is TGTGCCTGGAAACCCCAACAGGTCGGCAATGAGCAGTTCTTC.

This chain links TRBV18 with TRBJ1-1; D is perhaps TRBD1 (5 bases). This CDR3 region has 16 residues. With 4 bases removed from V and 5 bases from J, the gap between germline ends came to 20 bases. Germline V gene sequence: CDR1 KGHSH, CDR2 LQKENI. The CDR3 here is CASSRKNVHGGTEAFF. As DNA, the CDR3 is TGTGCCAGCTCACGCAAGAATGTACACGGGGGGACTGAAGCTTTCTTT.

This clone was detected only once. This rearrangement joins TRBV5-1 to TRBJ1-1; TRBD1 matches 7 bases. This CDR3 has 14 amino acids. Germline V CDR1 and CDR2: SGHRS, YFSETQ. J gave up 4 bases and V 4 bases, and 7 bases lay outside the gene matches. The CDR3 loop is CASSPPTGATEAFF. CDR3 coding DNA: TGCGCCAGCAGCCCCCCTACAGGGGCCACTGAAGCTTTCTTT.

The J gene is TRBJ2-7, the V gene TRBV18, with D perhaps assigned TRBD1 or TRBD2 (5 bases each). Trimming shortened V by 4 bases and J by 5 bases, and 18 bases separated the two germline ends. Germline loops: CDR1 KGHSH, CDR2 LQKENI. There are 15 residues in the CDR3. The CDR3 sequence is CASSQGDLGRDEQYF. CDR3 DNA: TGTGCCAGCTCACAAGGGGACCTCGGCAGGGACGAGCAGTACTTC.